The sequence of this T cell receptor (beta chain) was determined in a study of OX40 agonist ivuxolimab in advanced cancers. Notes on the study in general: At 0.1 to 3.0 mg/kg and by week 6, CD4+ and CD8+ T cells in the blood had expanded clonally.

Sequencing used immunoSEQ multiplex PCR; TCRdb keeps in-frame clones, though not all of them. The repertoire holds fewer than 85,000 clones, with roughly 84% as singletons. About this clone: Its antigen is as yet unknown.

This CDR3 has 15 amino acids. In germline, CDR1 is SGDLS, CDR2 YYNGEE. V was cut by 0 bases and J by 5 bases, with 14 bases left in between. Autoimmune disease history or systemic immunosuppression was exclusionary. Sequenced here: CD4+ or CD8+ T cells sorted from blood, sampled in a trial of the OX40 agonist ivuxolimab. The clonotype originates from an adult with an advanced solid tumor such as melanoma, head and neck, liver or kidney cancer. V gene TRBV9 combines with J gene TRBJ2-5; D not certain. The CDR3: CASSVGAHTLETQYF. The CDR3 nucleotides read TGTGCCAGCAGCGTAGGGGCGCATACCTTGGAGACCCAGTACTTC.